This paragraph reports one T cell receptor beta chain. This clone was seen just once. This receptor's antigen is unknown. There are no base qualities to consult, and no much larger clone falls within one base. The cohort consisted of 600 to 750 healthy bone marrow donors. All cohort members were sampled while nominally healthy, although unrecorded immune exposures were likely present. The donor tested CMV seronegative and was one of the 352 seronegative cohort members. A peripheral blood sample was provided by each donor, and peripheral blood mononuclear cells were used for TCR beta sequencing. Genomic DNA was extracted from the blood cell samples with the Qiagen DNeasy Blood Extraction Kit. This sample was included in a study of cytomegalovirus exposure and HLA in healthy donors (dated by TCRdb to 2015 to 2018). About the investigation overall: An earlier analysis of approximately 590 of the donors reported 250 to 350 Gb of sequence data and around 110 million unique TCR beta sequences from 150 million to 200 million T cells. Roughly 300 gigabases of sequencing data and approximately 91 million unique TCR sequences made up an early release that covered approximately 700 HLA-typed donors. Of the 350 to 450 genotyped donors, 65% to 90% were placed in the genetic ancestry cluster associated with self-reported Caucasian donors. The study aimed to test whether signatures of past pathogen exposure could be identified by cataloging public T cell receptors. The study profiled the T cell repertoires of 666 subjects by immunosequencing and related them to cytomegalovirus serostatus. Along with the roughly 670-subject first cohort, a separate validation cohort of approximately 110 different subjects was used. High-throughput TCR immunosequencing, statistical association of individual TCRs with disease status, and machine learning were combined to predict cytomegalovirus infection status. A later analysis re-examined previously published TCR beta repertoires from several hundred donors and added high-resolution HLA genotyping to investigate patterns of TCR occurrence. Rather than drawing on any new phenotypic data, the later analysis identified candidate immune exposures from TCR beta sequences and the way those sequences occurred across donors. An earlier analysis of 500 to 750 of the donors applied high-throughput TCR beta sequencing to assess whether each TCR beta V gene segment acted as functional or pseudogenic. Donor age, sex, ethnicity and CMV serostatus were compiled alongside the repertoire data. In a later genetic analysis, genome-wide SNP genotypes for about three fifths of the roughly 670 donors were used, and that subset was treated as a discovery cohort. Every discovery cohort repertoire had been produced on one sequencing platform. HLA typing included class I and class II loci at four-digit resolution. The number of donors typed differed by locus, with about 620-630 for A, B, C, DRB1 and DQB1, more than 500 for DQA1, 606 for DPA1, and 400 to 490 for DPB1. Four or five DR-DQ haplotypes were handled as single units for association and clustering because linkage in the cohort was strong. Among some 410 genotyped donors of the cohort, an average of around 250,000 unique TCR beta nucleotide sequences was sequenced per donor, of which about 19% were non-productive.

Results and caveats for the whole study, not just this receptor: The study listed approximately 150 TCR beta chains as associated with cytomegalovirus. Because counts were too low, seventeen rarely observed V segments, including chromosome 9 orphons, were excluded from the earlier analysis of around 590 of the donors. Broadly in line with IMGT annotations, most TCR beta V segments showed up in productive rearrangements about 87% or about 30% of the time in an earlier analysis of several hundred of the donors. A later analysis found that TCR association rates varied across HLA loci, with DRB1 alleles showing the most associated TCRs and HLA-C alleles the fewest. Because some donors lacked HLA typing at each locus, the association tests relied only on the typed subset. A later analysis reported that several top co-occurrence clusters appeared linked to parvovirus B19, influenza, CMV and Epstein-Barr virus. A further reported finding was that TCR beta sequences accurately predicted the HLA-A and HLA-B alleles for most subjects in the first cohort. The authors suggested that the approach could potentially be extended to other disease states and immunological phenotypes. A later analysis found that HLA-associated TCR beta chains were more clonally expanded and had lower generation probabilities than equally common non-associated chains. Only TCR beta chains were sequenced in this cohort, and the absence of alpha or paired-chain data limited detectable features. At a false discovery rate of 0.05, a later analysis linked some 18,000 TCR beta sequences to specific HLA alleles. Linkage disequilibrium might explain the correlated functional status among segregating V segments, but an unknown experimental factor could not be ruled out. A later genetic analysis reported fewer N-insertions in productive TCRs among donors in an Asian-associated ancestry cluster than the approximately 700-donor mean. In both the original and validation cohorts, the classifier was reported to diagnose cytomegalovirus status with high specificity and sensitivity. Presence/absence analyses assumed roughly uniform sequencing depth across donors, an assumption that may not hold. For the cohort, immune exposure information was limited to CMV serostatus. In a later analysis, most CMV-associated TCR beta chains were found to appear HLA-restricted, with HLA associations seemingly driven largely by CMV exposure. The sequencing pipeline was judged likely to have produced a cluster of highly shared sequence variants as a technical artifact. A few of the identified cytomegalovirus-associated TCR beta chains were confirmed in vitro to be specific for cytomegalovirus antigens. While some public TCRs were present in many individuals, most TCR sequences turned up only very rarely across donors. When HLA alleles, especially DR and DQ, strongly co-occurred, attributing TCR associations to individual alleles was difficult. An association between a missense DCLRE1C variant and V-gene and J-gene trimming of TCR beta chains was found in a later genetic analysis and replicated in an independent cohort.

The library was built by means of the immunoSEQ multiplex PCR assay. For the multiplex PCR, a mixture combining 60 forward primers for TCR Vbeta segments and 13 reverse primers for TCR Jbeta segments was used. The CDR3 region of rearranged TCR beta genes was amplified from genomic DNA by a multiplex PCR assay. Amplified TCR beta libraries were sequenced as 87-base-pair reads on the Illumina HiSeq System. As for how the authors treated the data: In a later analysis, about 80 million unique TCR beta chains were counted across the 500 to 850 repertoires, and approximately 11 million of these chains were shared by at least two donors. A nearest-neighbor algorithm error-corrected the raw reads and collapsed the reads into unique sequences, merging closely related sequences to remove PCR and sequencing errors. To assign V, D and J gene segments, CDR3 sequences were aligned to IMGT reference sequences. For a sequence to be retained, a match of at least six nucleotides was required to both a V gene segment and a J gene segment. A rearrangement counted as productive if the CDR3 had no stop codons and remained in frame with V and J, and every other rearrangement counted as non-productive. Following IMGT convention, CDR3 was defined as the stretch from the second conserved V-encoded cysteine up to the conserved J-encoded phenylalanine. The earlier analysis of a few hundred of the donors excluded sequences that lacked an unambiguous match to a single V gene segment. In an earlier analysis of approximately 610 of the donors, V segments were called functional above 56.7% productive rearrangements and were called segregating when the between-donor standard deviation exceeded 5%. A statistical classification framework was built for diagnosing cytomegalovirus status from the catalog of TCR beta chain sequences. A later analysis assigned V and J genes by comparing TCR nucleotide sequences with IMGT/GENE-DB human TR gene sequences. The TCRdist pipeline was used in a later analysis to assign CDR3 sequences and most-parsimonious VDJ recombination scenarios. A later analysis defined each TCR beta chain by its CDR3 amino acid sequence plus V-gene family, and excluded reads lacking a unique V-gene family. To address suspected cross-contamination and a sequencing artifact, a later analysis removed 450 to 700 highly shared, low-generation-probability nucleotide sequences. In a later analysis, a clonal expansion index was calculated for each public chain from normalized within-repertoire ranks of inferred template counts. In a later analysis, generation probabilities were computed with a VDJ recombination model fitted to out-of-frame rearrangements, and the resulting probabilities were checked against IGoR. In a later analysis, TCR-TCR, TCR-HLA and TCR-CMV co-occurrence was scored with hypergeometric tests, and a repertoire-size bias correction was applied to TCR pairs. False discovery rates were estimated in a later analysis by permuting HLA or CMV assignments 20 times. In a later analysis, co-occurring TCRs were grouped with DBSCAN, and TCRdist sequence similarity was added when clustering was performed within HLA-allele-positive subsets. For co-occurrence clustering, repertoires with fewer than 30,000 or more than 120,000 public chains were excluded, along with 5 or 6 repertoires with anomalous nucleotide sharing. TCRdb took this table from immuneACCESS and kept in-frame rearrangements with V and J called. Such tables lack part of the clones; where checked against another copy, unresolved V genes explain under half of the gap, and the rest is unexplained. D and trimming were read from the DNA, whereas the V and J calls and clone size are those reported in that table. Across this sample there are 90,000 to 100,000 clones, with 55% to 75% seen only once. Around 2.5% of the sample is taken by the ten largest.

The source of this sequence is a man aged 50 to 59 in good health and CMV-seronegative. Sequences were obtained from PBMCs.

CDR3 sequence: CASTALLPSRYEQYF. In nucleotides, the sequence is TGTGCCAGCACTGCACTCTTACCCTCTCGCTACGAGCAGTACTTC. Recombination connected TRBV28 to TRBJ2-7; no D gene can be assigned with confidence. The germline V gene gives CDR1 as MDHEN and CDR2 as SYDVKM. The CDR3 contains 15 residues, cysteine and phenylalanine counted. Left in the record is the CDR3 DNA by itself, 45 bases read in frame from the first base. At the junction V is shortened by 7 bases and J by 3 bases, with 19 bases in between.